This note documents a single T cell receptor (beta chain) sequence. No antigen is known for it. The sample originates from a study of CD8 T cells in Susac syndrome. Study outcomes and limitations: A relatively small number of individuals underwent TCR sequencing and HLA analysis. Susac syndrome CD4+ T cell repertoires showed no clonal expansion.

The CDR3 totals 10 residues. The germline V gene has CDR1 DFQATT and CDR2 SNEGSKA (reference sequence). Trimming took off 5 bases at V and 3 bases at J, with 5 bases between the two ends. An input of about 0.45 to 1 ug of RNA was subjected to reverse transcription using random hexamers. It was immunoSEQ multiplex PCR that amplified TCR beta CDR3 across 54 Vbeta and 13 Jbeta. A single record per CDR3 protein comes from TCRdb applying MiXCR to the immunoSEQ multiplex PCR reads. The repertoire holds more than 85,000 distinct CDR3 sequences, with around 94% as singletons. This TCR was sampled from a human donor with Susac syndrome. Input material: CD4+ T cells from PBMCs. V and J are TRBV20-1 and TRBJ2-7; D gene unclear. The CDR3 protein is CSAGIYEQYF. As DNA, the CDR3 is TGCAGTGCTGGTATCTACGAGCAGTACTTC.